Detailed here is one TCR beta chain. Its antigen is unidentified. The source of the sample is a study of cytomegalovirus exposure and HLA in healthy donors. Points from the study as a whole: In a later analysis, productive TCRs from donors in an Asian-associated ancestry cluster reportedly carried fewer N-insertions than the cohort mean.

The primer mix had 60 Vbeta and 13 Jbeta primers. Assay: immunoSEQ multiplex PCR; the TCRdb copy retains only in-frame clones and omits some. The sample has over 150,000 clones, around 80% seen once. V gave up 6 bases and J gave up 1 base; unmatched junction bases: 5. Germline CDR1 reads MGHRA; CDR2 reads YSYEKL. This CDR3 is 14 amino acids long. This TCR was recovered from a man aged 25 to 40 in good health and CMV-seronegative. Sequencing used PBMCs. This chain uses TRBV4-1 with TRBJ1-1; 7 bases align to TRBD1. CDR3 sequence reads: CASSRQGTNTEAFF. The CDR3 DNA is TGCGCCAGCAGTCGACAGGGAACGAACACTGAAGCTTTCTTT.